This T cell receptor beta chain was captured by sequencing in a study of shared clonotypes between healthy human individuals. Study in general: The study used three CD4 naive, three CD4 memory, two CD8 naive and one CD8 memory plate per donor.

In the case of this clone: Its antigen is unknown.

Per sorted-subset replicate PCR, input was approximately 0.2 ug DNA, representing some 30,000 T cell genomes. Assay: immunoSEQ multiplex PCR; the TCRdb copy retains only in-frame clones and omits some. Altogether around 1,100,000 clones are present, 77% being singletons, with the ten largest covering 0.89%. Per germline, CDR1 SNHLY and CDR2 FYNNEI. The CDR3 totals 15 residues. The germline V and J ends were trimmed by 2 bases and 3 bases, with 14 bases remaining between them. Findings and limits, study-wide: A handful of donors showed sharing of about 4.8% of naive CD4 clonotypes.

The chain recombines TRBV2 with TRBJ2-7, with unresolved D. Input material: memory CD4+ T cells from PBMCs. The subset was: CD45RA-negative fraction. The sequence was obtained from a man younger than 35 in good health. Some clones in this sample may be carry-over from other donors' samples. The CDR3 loop is CASSELSTKLYEQYF. In nucleotides, the CDR3 is TGTGCCAGCAGTGAACTTAGCACCAAACTCTACGAGCAGTACTTC.